This TCR beta chain was captured in a study of shared clonotypes between healthy human individuals. Across the whole study: A couple of women and three men aged 18 to 49 made up the donors.

Germline-derived CDR1 and CDR2 are SGHDT and YYEEEE. Trimming removed 0 bases at V and 6 bases at J, with 13 bases between. The CDR3 contains 14 residues. In the case of this clone: Its cognate antigen is unknown.

Measured with immunoSEQ multiplex PCR; TCRdb has only the in-frame clones, and not every one. The repertoire includes around 240,000 clones, approximately 65% of them detected once, and around 10% sits in the top ten. Study results and limitations: Rarefaction showed sorted-subset sequencing was incomplete despite large depth. Relative to clonotypes present in all four donors, those not shared had lower generation probabilities. Specimens sampled were limited to blood, with tissue repertoires likely differing.

This sequence joins TRBV5-6 and TRBJ2-7; the D call may be TRBD1 or TRBD2 (5 bases each). Sequenced: memory CD4+ T cells sorted from blood. Indicated subset: CD45RA-negative fraction. The TCR was taken from a man aged 25-45 years in good health. The CDR3 loop reads CASSLVGERFEQYF. CDR3 bases: TGTGCCAGCAGCTTGGTGGGGGAGCGGTTCGAGCAGTACTTC.